This TCR beta chain was found in a study of shared clonotypes between healthy human individuals. Study-wide background: Three plates were used per donor for CD4 naive, three for CD4 memory, two for CD8 naive and one for CD8 memory. Findings of the study overall: Compared with memory subsets, naive subsets generally had larger estimated richness. Relative to their counterparts shared across all four donors, non-shared clonotypes exhibited diminished generation probabilities.

Remarks on this clone: No antigen is known for it.

The CDR3 spans 16 residues. Germline values: CDR1 SGHDT, CDR2 YYEEEE. V lost 0 bases and J lost 6, with 18 bases in between. TCRdb keeps only in-frame clones here, not all; method: immunoSEQ multiplex PCR. This table holds approximately 1.5 million clones, around 98% found once. The TCR comes from a man aged 30 to 39 in good health. V and J are TRBV5-6 and TRBJ1-1; possibly TRBD1 for D (5 bases). Specimen: naive CD4+ T cells sorted from blood. Subset reported: CD45RA+ positively selected. The CDR3 spells CASSLAALGERAEAFF. The CDR3 region has the DNA TGTGCCAGCAGCTTGGCTGCTTTGGGGGAACGGGCTGAAGCTTTCTTT.